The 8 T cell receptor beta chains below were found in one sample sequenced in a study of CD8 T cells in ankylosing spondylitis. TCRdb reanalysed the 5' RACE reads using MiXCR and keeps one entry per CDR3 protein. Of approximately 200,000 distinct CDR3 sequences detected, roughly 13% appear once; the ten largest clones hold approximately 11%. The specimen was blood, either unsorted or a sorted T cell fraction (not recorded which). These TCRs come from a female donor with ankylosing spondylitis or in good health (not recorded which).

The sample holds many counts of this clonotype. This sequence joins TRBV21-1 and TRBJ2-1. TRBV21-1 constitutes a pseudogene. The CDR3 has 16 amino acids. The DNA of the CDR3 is TGTGCCAGCAGCAAAGAATGGCAAGACTCCTACAATGAGCAGTTCTTC. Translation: CASSKEWQDSYNEQFF.

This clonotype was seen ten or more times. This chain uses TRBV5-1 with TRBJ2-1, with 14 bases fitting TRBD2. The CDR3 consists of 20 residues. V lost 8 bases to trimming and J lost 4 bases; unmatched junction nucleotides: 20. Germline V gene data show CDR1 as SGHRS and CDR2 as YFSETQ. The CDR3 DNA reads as TGCGCCAGTAGGTTCAGAACTTTTCCCGGGACTAGCGGGGGTTACAATGAGCAGTTCTTC. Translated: CASRFRTFPGTSGGYNEQFF.

As DNA, the CDR3 is TGCGCCAGCAGCCAAGCAGGGGTGGGAGTGACCGGGGAGCTGTTTTTT. Protein: CASSQAGVGVTGELFF. The rearrangement joins TRBV4-3 to TRBJ2-2, with TRBD1 as a possible D gene (6 bases). Germline V CDR1 and CDR2: LGHNA, YSLEER. The V end lost 1 base, the J end lost 5 bases, and 14 bases lay between the germline ends. The CDR3 sequence is 16 residues long.

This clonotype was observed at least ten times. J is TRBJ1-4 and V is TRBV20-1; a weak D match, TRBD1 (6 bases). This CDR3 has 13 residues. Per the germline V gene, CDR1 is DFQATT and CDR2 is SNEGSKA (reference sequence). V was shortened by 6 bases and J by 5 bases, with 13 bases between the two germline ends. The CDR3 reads CSAKDSLNEKLFF. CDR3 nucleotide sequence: TGCAGTGCAAAGGACAGCTTAAATGAAAAACTGTTTTTT.

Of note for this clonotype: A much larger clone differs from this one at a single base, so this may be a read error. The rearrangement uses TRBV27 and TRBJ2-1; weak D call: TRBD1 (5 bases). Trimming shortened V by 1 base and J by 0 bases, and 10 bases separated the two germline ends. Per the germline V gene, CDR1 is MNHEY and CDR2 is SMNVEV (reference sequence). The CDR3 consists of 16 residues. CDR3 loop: CASSLYPDSSYNEQFF. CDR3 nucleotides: TGTGCCAGCAGTTTATATCCAGACAGCTCCTACAATGAGCAGTTCTTC.

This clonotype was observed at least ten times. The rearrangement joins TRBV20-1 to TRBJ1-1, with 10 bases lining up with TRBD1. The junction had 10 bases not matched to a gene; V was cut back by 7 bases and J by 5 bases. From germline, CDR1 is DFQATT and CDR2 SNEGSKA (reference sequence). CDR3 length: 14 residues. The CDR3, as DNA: TGCAGTGGGATTCCGGGACAGGGGTGGACTGAAGCTTTCTTT. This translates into CSGIPGQGWTEAFF.

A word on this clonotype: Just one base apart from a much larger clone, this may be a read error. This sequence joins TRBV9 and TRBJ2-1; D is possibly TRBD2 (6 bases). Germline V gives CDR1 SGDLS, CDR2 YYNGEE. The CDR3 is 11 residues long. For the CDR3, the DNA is TGTGCCGGCAGCCTAGCGTATGAGCAGTTCTTC. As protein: CAGSLAYEQFF.

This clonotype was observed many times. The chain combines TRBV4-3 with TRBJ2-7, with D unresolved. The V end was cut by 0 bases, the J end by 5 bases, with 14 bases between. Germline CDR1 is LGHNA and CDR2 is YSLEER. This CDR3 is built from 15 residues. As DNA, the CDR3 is TGCGCCAGCAGCCAAGATGGCCTAGTTGTGGACGAGCAGTACTTC. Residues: CASSQDGLVVDEQYF.